This entry concerns a single T cell receptor (beta chain). Its target antigen remains unknown. Base qualities were left out, and no much larger clone turns up one base away. These data come from a study of T cell clones after liver transplantation (dated by TCRdb to about 2019). For the wider study: Samples were obtained from ITN030ST, a randomized trial in which withdrawal of immunosuppression was attempted within 2 years of liver transplantation. Tolerance meant complete immunosuppression withdrawal for at least one year without liver enzymes rising beyond twice the upper limit of normal. Of the eight recipients, a few were HCV-positive, while the remaining recipients had been transplanted for non-autoimmune, non-viral indications. Blood samples were collected pre-transplant, pre-randomization before withdrawal, and post-randomization after either complete withdrawal or failed withdrawal. Third party-reactive TCRbeta sequences from pre-transplant MLRs were also identified as an antigen-independent comparator for donor-reactive sequences. Of the 8 liver transplant recipients making up the studied cohort, 3 were classified as tolerant and 5 as non-tolerant. Donor-reactive T cell clones were identified by TCRbeta sequencing after a pre-transplant mixed lymphocyte reaction and then tracked in post-transplant blood. No induction therapy was given to the subjects, and standard immunosuppression was administered until randomization at 12-24 months post-transplant. The paper's findings and limits, for the study overall: The conclusions were considered preliminary, being limited by small, heterogeneous patient numbers and non-standardized post-transplant time points. Once repertoire turnover was taken into account, donor-reactive detection showed a significant reduction for CD4 in 7 of 8 subjects and for CD8 in 8 of 8. A greater decline was seen for donor-reactive sequences than for third party-reactive sequences, suggesting partial antigen-specific deletion unrelated to withdrawal success. Because allograft tissue specimens were not available, migration of donor-reactive T cells into the graft, rather than deletion, may have occurred. A significant post-transplant decrease in circulating donor-reactive CD4 TCRbeta sequences was observed in most of the 8 subjects, irrespective of tolerance or HCV status. Low numbers of available donor cells limited the measurable donor-reactive repertoire in two subjects.

Frozen genomic DNA underwent high-throughput TCRbeta CDR3 sequencing by immunoSEQ, including PCR amplification, mapping, bias correction and internal controls. As for how the authors treated the data: Only productive rearrangements were retained, and each unique TCRbeta sequence was defined by its CDR3 nucleotide sequence together with its V and J gene. For a sequence to be called donor-reactive, it needed a frequency of at least 0.01% and at least 5-fold expansion in CFSE-low cells compared with unstimulated pre-transplant cells. Per-subject minimum frequency thresholds, based on the lowest-template unstimulated sample, ensured at least 90% detection power. Jensen-Shannon divergence between the top 1000 TCRbeta sequences post- versus pre-transplant served as the measure of repertoire turnover. Two-sided Fisher's exact tests were used to test for changes in how often donor-reactive sequences were detected. Entries here come from immuneACCESS through TCRdb and include only in-frame sequences with V and J called. Some clones fail to appear in such tables; in the studies checked, an unresolved V gene covers under half of the shortfall, and the cause of the remainder is unknown. The V and J calls and clone size were taken over from that table, and D and trimming were inferred from the DNA. This sample gives under 55,000 clones in total; 85% to 90% of them show up just once. Clones ranked in the top ten supply 13% to 15% of the sample.

Via the germline V gene (reference sequence), CDR1 is MNHEY and CDR2 SMNVEV. The CDR3 numbers 14 residues from cysteine through phenylalanine. This entry keeps only the CDR3 DNA: 42 bases, framed from base 1. Trimming at the junction amounts to 6 bases on V and 0 bases on J, and the germline ends lie 6 bases apart. Unstimulated PBMCs, after thawing, were stained for CD3, CD4 and CD8 and then FACS-sorted into CD3+CD4+ and CD3+CD8+ populations. Each of the 8 studied subjects was randomized to immunosuppression withdrawal. Genomic DNA was isolated with the Qiagen DNeasy Blood and Tissue Kit. This receptor was obtained from a human patient who received a liver transplant. Following a transplant, a fraction of the T cells may be traceable to the graft donor. The input for sequencing was CD8+ T cells from blood, taken 12 months after liver transplant. The receptor chain draws on TRBV27 and TRBJ2-6; no D gene can be assigned with confidence. The base sequence is TGTGCCAGCAGATATAGCTCTGGGGCCAACGTCCTGACTTTC. This sequence encodes CASRYSSGANVLTF.